This T cell receptor (beta chain) was sequenced in a study of T cells in Graves' hyperthyroidism and ophthalmopathy. Amplified TCR beta CDR3 regions came from RNA transcripts. When the TCR CDR3 underwent first-round RT-PCR, the HTBI primer set was used. TCRdb ran MiXCR on the multiplex PCR reads and lists one entry per CDR3 protein. The sample contains about half a million distinct CDR3 sequences, 20% to 25% of which appear only once. A few counts support this clonotype. Losses at the gene ends were 2 bases for V and 4 bases for J; bases not matched to a gene: 5. Germline values: CDR1 SGHTA, CDR2 FQGNSA. The CDR3 consists of 15 residues.

The sample taken for sequencing was blood. The rearrangement links TRBV7-2 to TRBJ1-5; 7 bases match TRBD1. This clonotype was sampled from a woman aged 65 to 85 with Graves' ophthalmopathy. The DNA for the CDR3 is TGTGCCAGCAGCTTACCGGTGACAGGGAATCAGCCCCAGCATTTT. Its protein is CASSLPVTGNQPQHF. The full variable domain, its missing parts supplied by reference TRBV7-2 and TRBJ1-5, is GAGVSQSPSNKVTEKGKDVELRCDPISGHTALYWYRQSLGQGLEFLIYFQGNSAPDKSGLPSDRFSAERTGGSVSTLTIQRTQQEDSAVYLCASSLPVTGNQPQHFGDGTRLSIL.